Sequencing of this T cell receptor (beta chain) was carried out in a study of vaccination effects on CD4 cells after COVID-19. Whole-study results and caveats: Marked clonal contraction of both clone types appeared late after vaccination.

The table came from immunoSEQ multiplex PCR; TCRdb's copy has only in-frame clones and leaves some out. The sample has about 66,000 clones, about 80% seen once. The CDR3 spans 13 residues. V was trimmed by 2 bases and J by 8 bases, leaving 10 bases between them. CDR1 is MNHNY and CDR2 is SVGAGI in the germline V gene (reference sequence). Comments on this clone: Antigen specificity is unknown.

The ViraFEST assay expanded antigen-specific CD4+ T cells with viral peptide pools before sequencing. Culture lasted around eleven days before CD4+ T cell isolation. The participants, recipients of two vaccine doses, got either BNT162b2 or mRNA-1273. None of the vaccinated had previously contracted SARS-CoV-2, and their nucleocapsid antibodies tested negative. The input for sequencing was CD4+ T cells from PBMCs cultured with HCoV-OC43 spike peptides, taken after COVID-19 vaccination. The subset is: HCoV-OC43 spike overlapping peptide pool stimulation. The chain combines TRBV6-6 with TRBJ2-4; maybe TRBD2 (6 bases). This receptor was identified in a human donor who received a COVID-19 vaccine. The chain's CDR3 is CASSYKGGDIQYF. The CDR3 DNA sequence: TGTGCCAGCAGTTACAAAGGAGGGGACATTCAGTACTTC.